This TCR beta chain originates from a study of T cell responses to AZD1222 COVID-19 vaccine. General study results and limits: The donor cohort was predominantly white British with a female majority, and clonal diversity may have been underestimated.

Worth noting for this clone: Its antigen is unidentified.

Libraries were prepared by immunoSEQ multiplex PCR; TCRdb keeps only in-frame clonotypes and omits some of them. The sample has about 110,000 clones; roughly 88% are singletons. The clonotype comes from an adult in good health. The specimen was peripheral blood, collected on day 0 of MenACWY control vaccination.

CDR3 in amino acids: CASSLGWEDSPLHF. In DNA, the CDR3 is TGTGCCAGCAGCTTGGGGTGGGAGGACTCACCCCTCCACTTT. The gene calls are TRBV5-8 and TRBJ1-6; no clear D. CDR1 is SGHTS, CDR2 YDEGEE, per germline. V was trimmed by 0 bases and J by 10 bases, leaving 11 bases between them. The CDR3 length is 14 residues.